This TCR beta chain was identified during a study of low-dose radiotherapy and immunotherapy resistance in tumors (dated by TCRdb to 2021 to 2024). Background for the entire study: In Cohort 1, 0.5 Gy per fraction was delivered every 2 weeks, and a total PTV dose of 6.5 Gy was prescribed. Cohort 2 received 1 Gy per fraction every two weeks, with a total of 13 Gy over 26 weeks. Patients were given nivolumab as a 240 mg flat dose every two weeks and ipilimumab at 1 mg/kg every six weeks, with both drugs delivered intravenously. Intravenous cyclophosphamide at 200 mg/m2 was administered every two weeks, one day ahead of each radiation and immunotherapy administration. Aspirin 300 mg was taken orally once daily by patients for four cycles, starting on cycle 1 day 1. The trial did not randomize participants into treatment groups. Eight patients were included in the translational analysis, namely three from the first dose cohort plus the first five from the second dose cohort.

About this clonotype: Its antigen is not yet known. No qualities accompany the bases; no much larger clone lies one base away.

The sequencer listed for this sample is Illumina HiSeq 2500. First-strand cDNA was synthesized with Superscript III and a set of TRAV- and TRBV-specific primers, covering both TCRalpha and TCRbeta chains. TCRs were amplified for 20 PCR cycles with Phusion, using a constant-region primer paired with the adapter attached to the V primers. The isolated mRNA was amplified using the MessageAmp II aRNA Amplification Kit, with in vitro transcription performed for roughly 15 hours at 37 degrees C. mRNA for TCR sequencing was isolated with the Dynabeads mRNA DIRECT Purification Kit. Indexed Illumina adapters were added in a second Phusion PCR of 20 to 25 cycles, after which AMPure XP beads were used to purify the products. Under the source paper's analysis protocol: Custom Perl scripts pooled TCR sequences encoding the same protein, removed out-of-frame sequences and computed each clonotype's abundance. The analysis excluded TCR sequences that were supported by just one read. The metrics used to describe the repertoires included Shannon entropy, Gini index, clonality, richness, and the frequency of TCRs shared between repertoires. TCRdb handled the public reads itself, with Q25 trimming in fastp and clone calling in MiXCR, and kept productive beta chains. Identical CDR3 proteins give one entry, which carries the most common genes and DNA. These V and J calls derive from TCRdb rather than the authors' analysis. This sample holds tens of thousands of distinct CDR3 sequences; 20% to 30% were observed only once. The ten largest clones take up about a tenth of the sample.

The sample's time point label is to be understood as: after trial treatment. The sample's treatment or condition label, in plain terms: LDRT plus nivolumab, ipilimumab, low-dose cyclophosphamide and aspirin (RACIN trial). Donors were enrolled in RACIN, a single-arm phase I dose-escalation trial combining nivolumab, ipilimumab, aspirin, low-dose cyclophosphamide and low-dose radiotherapy. Patients were eligible if they had advanced solid tumors that were TIL-negative. Inclusive of the bounding cysteine and phenylalanine, the CDR3 is 13 residues long. Only the CDR3 portion is preserved as DNA: 39 bases, with reading frame beginning at the first base. V sheds 5 bases and J sheds 8 bases, leaving 10 bases between their ends.

The clonotype was recovered from a male donor with prostate cancer. The sequence joins TRBV12-3 or TRBV12-4 to TRBJ1-6; the D gene remains uncertain. Sequences were derived from PBMCs, sampled after low-dose radiotherapy plus immunotherapy. CDR3 reads: CASSPLPYSPLHF. The DNA sequence follows: TGTGCCAGCAGTCCCCTGCCCTATTCACCCCTCCACTTT.